This TCR beta chain appears in the sequencing data of a study of CXCR3-negative and CXCR3-positive naive CD8 T cells (dated by TCRdb to the late 2010s). Background for the entire study: In total, 120 million to 150 million TRB reads were obtained, which works out to roughly 1.5 +/- 0.3 million reads per library. Diversity and physicochemical repertoire analyses were performed on 11 donors pooled from two independent experiments. TRBV-TRBJ cluster analysis included naive subsets from about five donors and memory cells from 3 donors.

According to the germline V gene (reference sequence), CDR1 reads LNHDA and CDR2 reads SQIVND. Inclusive of the bounding cysteine and phenylalanine, the CDR3 is 15 residues long. DNA was not recorded. Turning to this clonotype: Its antigen remains unidentified.

TCRdb shows the sequencer as NextSeq 550. The Human TCR Profiling Kit (MiLaboratory) was used to prepare UMI-labeled 5' RACE TRB cDNA libraries. cDNA synthesis used the entire amount of extracted RNA, and PCR amplification then used the entire amount of cDNA produced. Libraries were prepared in parallel with an identical number of PCR cycles. Per the original workflow: With a minimum of two reads required per UMI, MIGEC and MiXCR pulled out about 50,000 +/- 10,000 unique UMI-labeled TRB cDNA molecules from each library. Each library averaged about 38,000 +/- 11,000 functional in-frame TRB CDR3 nucleotide clonotypes without stop codons. After each sample was downsampled to 5000 UMI-labeled TRB molecules, VDJtools was used to calculate diversity metrics such as normalized Shannon-Wiener and Chao1. For the central five CDR3 residues, VDJtools calculated physicochemical properties weighted by clonotype size, namely interaction energy, strength, volume and Kidera factor 4. TCRdb reprocessed the reads; each CDR3 protein sequence makes one entry, and DNA is unavailable. The V and J calls were not made by the authors but by TCRdb's processing. The sample's clone listing holds 80,000 to 100,000 distinct CDR3 sequences. The top ten constitute roughly 0.8% of the sample.

The study at large found these results: Freshly isolated PBMCs were used for most assays because CXCR3 expression went down partially after cryopreservation. Similar TRBV-TRBJ usage was shown by naive CXCR3-negative and CXCR3-positive cells from the same donor, whereas distinct patterns were shown by memory cells. Repertoire diversity was comparably high in both naive subsets but much lower in memory CD8+ T cells. Surface CD5, linked to self-reactivity in mice, was comparable between naive subsets; TCR interaction strength was therefore also inferred from TRB CDR3 physicochemical properties. Compared with CXCR3-negative naive cells, CXCR3-positive naive cells had TRB CDR3s with higher hydrophobicity (lower Kidera factor 4), lower energy, and higher strength and volume indices.

Each CD8+ T cell subset was flow-sorted in triplicate, and 250,000 to 300,000 cells per subset were placed directly into RLT lysis buffer. Naive CD8+ T cells were defined stringently as CD45RO-CCR7+CD27+CD95- to exclude memory contaminants. Peripheral blood mononuclear cells were isolated from buffy coats using standard density gradient centrifugation. Naive CXCR3-negative and CXCR3-positive CD8+ T cells were flow-sorted using a FACSAria III. An RNeasy Mini Kit was used to extract total RNA from the sorted cells. Sequencing was performed on naive CXCR3+ CD8+ T cells from blood. The cell subset or site label of this sample denotes: CD45RO-CCR7+CD27+CD95- naive CD8+ T cells expressing CXCR3 (TNR3+). The rearranged segments are TRBV19 and TRBJ2-7. This TCR was sampled from a human donor in good health. Some clones in this sample may be carry-over from other donors' samples. For the CDR3, the sequence is CASSIGGDRSYEQYF.